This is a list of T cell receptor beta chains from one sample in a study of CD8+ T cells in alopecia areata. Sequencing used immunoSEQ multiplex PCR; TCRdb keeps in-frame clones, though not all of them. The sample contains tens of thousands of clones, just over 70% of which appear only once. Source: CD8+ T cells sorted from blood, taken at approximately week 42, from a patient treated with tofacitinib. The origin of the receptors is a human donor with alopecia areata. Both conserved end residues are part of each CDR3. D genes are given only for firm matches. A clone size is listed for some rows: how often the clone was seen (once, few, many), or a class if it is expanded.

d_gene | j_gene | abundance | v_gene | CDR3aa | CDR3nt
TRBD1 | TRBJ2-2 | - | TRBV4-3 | CASSQALDRANTGELFF | TGCGCCAGCAGCCAAGCCCTCGACAGGGCGAACACCGGGGAGCTGTTTTTT
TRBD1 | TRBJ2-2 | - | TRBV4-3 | CASSPQGDRGLTGELFF | TGCGCCAGCAGCCCTCAGGGGGACAGGGGGCTCACCGGGGAGCTGTTTTTT
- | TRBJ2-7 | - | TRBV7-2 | CASSLAWGSSYEQYF | TGTGCCAGCAGCTTAGCGTGGGGCAGCTCCTACGAGCAGTACTTC
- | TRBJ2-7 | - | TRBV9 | CASSVGPLEGKSSYEQYF | TGTGCCAGCAGCGTCGGCCCCTTAGAGGGAAAGAGCTCCTACGAGCAGTACTTC
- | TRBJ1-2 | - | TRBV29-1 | CSVNTGVVLEGYTF | TGCAGCGTCAATACGGGAGTCGTCCTGGAAGGCTACACCTTC
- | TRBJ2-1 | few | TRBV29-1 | CSVVLNNEQFF | TGCAGCGTTGTACTCAACAATGAGCAGTTCTTC
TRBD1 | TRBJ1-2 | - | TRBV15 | CATSREGGTGLSYGYTF | TGTGCCACCAGCAGAGAAGGCGGGACAGGGCTTAGCTATGGCTACACCTTC
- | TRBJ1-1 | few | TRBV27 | CASSLRAHTEAFF | TGTGCCAGCAGTTTACGGGCTCACACTGAAGCTTTCTTT
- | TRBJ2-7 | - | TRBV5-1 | CASRGDRPYEQYF | TGCGCCAGCAGGGGAGACAGACCCTACGAGCAGTACTTC
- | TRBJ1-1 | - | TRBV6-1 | CASSEGSINTEAFF | TGTGCCAGCAGTGAGGGCTCGATAAACACTGAAGCTTTCTTT
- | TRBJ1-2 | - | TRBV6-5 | CASRDDTPYGYTF | TGTGCCAGCAGGGACGACACCCCCTATGGCTACACCTTC
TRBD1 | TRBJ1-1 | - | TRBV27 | CASTPLDRGPAEAFF | TGTGCCAGCACCCCTTTGGACAGGGGGCCCGCGGAAGCTTTCTTT
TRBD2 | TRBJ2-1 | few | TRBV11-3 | CASSSYLAGNNEQFF | TGTGCCAGCAGCTCCTATCTAGCGGGGAACAATGAGCAGTTCTTC
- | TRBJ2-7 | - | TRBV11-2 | CASSLRRVYEQYF | TGTGCCAGCAGCTTAAGGAGGGTATACGAGCAGTACTTC
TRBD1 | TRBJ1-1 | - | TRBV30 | CAWSRGTGNTEAFF | TGTGCCTGGAGCCGCGGGACAGGGAACACTGAAGCTTTCTTT
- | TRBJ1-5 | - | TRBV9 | CASSVVEGRVRQPQHF | TGTGCCAGCAGCGTAGTGGAGGGGAGAGTACGTCAGCCCCAGCATTTT
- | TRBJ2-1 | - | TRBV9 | CASSVGQYNEQFF | TGTGCCAGCAGCGTAGGGCAGTACAATGAGCAGTTCTTC
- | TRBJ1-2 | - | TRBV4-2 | CASSQDLNIFTF | TGTGCCAGCAGCCAAGACCTTAATATTTTCACCTTC
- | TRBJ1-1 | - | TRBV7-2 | CASSSDGTEAFF | TGTGCCAGCAGCTCGGACGGCACTGAAGCTTTCTTT
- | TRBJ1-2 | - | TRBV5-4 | CASNGGGSGYTF | TGTGCCAGCAATGGGGGGGGATCTGGCTACACCTTC
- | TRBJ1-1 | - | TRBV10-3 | CAISETGRTEAFF | TGTGCCATCAGTGAGACAGGGCGAACTGAAGCTTTCTTT
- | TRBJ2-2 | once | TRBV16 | CASSLRGPNTGELFF | TGTGCCAGCAGCCTCAGGGGTCCTAACACCGGGGAGCTGTTTTTT
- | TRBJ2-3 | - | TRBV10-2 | CASSEGAGDTQYF | TGCGCCAGCAGTGAAGGAGCTGGTGATACGCAGTATTTT
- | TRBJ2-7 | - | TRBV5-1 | CASSWQGDEQYF | TGCGCCAGCAGCTGGCAGGGCGACGAGCAGTACTTC
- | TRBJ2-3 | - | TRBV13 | CASSPRIKTQYF | TGTGCCAGCAGTCCTAGGATTAAGACGCAGTATTTT
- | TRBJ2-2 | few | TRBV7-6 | CASSPQDANTGELFF | TGTGCCAGCAGCCCCCAGGATGCTAACACCGGGGAGCTGTTTTTT
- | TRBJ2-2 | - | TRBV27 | CASRGPGATGELFF | TGTGCCAGCAGGGGGCCGGGGGCGACCGGGGAGCTGTTTTTT
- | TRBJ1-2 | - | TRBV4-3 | CASSQEWRGWDYGYTF | TGCGCCAGCAGCCAAGAATGGAGGGGGTGGGACTATGGCTACACCTTC
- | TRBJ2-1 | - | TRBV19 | CASSIGNSYNEQFF | TGTGCCAGTAGTATAGGGAATTCCTACAATGAGCAGTTCTTC
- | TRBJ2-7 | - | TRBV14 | CASSQQGLYEQYF | TGTGCCAGCAGCCAACAGGGTTTGTACGAGCAGTACTTC
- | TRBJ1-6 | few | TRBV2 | CASSEPGSPLHF | TGTGCCAGCAGTGAACCCGGATCACCCCTCCACTTT
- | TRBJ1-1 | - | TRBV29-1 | CSVFPRQEEAFF | TGCAGCGTTTTTCCCCGACAGGAAGAAGCTTTCTTT
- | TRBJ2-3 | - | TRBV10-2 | CASSESETPSTDTQYF | TGCGCCAGCAGTGAGTCCGAGACACCTAGCACAGATACGCAGTATTTT
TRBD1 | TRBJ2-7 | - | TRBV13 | CASSQGTGSHEQYF | TGTGCCAGCAGCCAGGGGACAGGGTCCCACGAGCAGTACTTC
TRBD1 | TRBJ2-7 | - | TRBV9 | CASSNPQGSGEQYF | TGTGCCAGCAGCAATCCACAGGGGTCGGGTGAGCAGTACTTC
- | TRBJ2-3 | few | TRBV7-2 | CASSLGLVGDTQYF | TGTGCCAGCAGCTTAGGGCTAGTCGGGGATACGCAGTATTTT
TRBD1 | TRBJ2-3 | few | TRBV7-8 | CASSLISRDRVTDTQYF | TGTGCCAGCAGCTTAATTTCCCGGGACAGGGTCACAGATACGCAGTATTTT
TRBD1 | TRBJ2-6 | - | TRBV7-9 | CASSFGQAGANVLTF | TGTGCCAGCAGCTTCGGACAGGCGGGGGCCAACGTCCTGACTTTC
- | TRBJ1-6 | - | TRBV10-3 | CASSYPRAETNSPLHF | TGTGCCAGCAGTTACCCCCGTGCGGAGACAAATTCACCCCTCCACTTT
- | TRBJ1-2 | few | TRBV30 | CAWQRGDGYTF | TGTGCCTGGCAAAGGGGGGATGGCTACACCTTC
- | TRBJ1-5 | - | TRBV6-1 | CASSERTDYNQPQHF | TGTGCCAGCAGTGAACGGACGGATTACAATCAGCCCCAGCATTTT
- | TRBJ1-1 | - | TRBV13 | CASSFSQPANTEAFF | TGTGCCAGCAGCTTCTCCCAGCCGGCGAACACTGAAGCTTTCTTT
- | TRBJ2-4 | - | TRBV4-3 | CASSRGLQNIQYF | TGCGCCAGCAGCAGGGGATTACAAAACATTCAGTACTTC
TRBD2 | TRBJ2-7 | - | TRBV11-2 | CASNLPGLAPYEQYF | TGTGCCAGCAACCTACCGGGACTAGCGCCCTACGAGCAGTACTTC
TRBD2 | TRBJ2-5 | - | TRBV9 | CASSEASGQETQYF | TGTGCCAGCAGCGAAGCTAGCGGCCAAGAGACCCAGTACTTC
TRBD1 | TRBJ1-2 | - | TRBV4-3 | CASSSGTGLKDYGYTF | TGCGCCAGCAGCTCCGGGACAGGGTTGAAGGACTATGGCTACACCTTC
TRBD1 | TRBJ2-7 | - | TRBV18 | CASSTGQGYEQYF | TGTGCCAGCTCAACGGGACAGGGCTACGAGCAGTACTTC
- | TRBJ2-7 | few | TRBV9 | CASSLGERSYEQYF | TGTGCCAGCAGCCTGGGGGAGAGGTCCTACGAGCAGTACTTC
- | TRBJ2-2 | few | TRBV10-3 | CAISEKEKAGELFF | TGTGCCATCAGTGAGAAGGAAAAAGCCGGGGAGCTGTTTTTT
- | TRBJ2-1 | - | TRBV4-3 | CASSPGLSYNEQFF | TGCGCCAGCAGCCCCGGACTCTCCTACAATGAGCAGTTCTTC
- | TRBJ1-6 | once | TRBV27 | CASSGGAAGHNSPLHF | TGTGCCAGCAGTGGGGGCGCGGCAGGGCATAATTCACCCCTCCACTTT
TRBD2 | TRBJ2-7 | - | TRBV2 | CASSVMRTSFPYEQYF | TGTGCCAGCAGTGTGATGAGGACTAGCTTTCCCTACGAGCAGTACTTC
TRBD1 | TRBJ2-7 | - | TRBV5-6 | CASSLGSGGYEQYF | TGTGCCAGCAGCTTGGGGTCAGGGGGCTACGAGCAGTACTTC
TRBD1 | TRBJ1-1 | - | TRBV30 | CAWTYRGREQNTEAFF | TGTGCCTGGACCTACAGGGGGAGAGAACAGAACACTGAAGCTTTCTTT
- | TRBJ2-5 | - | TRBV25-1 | CASSDPGSRSETQYF | TGTGCCAGCAGTGACCCGGGCAGTAGAAGTGAGACCCAGTACTTC